One sample yielded the 20 T cell receptor beta chains listed below, sequenced in a study of chemoradiotherapy in HPV16-positive cancers. This table comes from immunoSEQ multiplex PCR, and its TCRdb copy is limited to in-frame clones, with some not included. The sample includes about 22,000 clones, more than 90% of them seen just once. Sequenced here: blood, sampled from a patient who underwent chemoradiotherapy. The source is a human donor with HPV-associated anogenital cancer.

This chain uses TRBV5-4 with TRBJ1-2; a possible D gene is TRBD1 (6 bases). The CDR3 sequence is 13 residues long. Per germline, CDR1 SGHNT and CDR2 YYREEE (reference sequence). V was cut by 1 base and J by 7 bases, with 11 bases left in between. The CDR3 is CASSLSGAGGYTF. The CDR3 nucleotides read TGTGCCAGCAGCTTGTCAGGGGCGGGTGGCTACACCTTC.

This clone was detected once. The gene calls are TRBV19 and TRBJ2-1, with TRBD2 matching 15 bases. The V and J ends lost 7 bases and 8 bases, in that order; junction bases with no gene match: 6. The CDR3 is made up of 15 amino acids. Looked up from germline, CDR1 is LNHDA and CDR2 is SQIVND (reference sequence). Here the CDR3 reads CASNGLAGGGDEQFF. CDR3 coding DNA: TGTGCCAGTAACGGACTAGCGGGAGGGGGCGATGAGCAGTTCTTC.

V and J are TRBV29-1 and TRBJ1-2; perhaps TRBD1 as D (6 bases). There are 12 residues in the CDR3. The germline gives CDR1 SQVTM, CDR2 ANQGSEA. V lost 4 bases to trimming and J lost 1 base, with 7 bases between them. The CDR3 DNA reads as TGCAGCGTTGGACAGGATAACTATGGCTACACCTTC. Its translation is CSVGQDNYGYTF.

The chain uses TRBV10-3 and TRBJ2-1; 11 nucleotides match TRBD2. There are 14 residues in the CDR3. CDR1 is ENHRY, CDR2 SYGVKD, per germline. The V gene end was trimmed by 8 bases and the J gene end by 3 bases; junction bases not matched to a gene: 3. The CDR3 nucleotides are TGTGCCATCGGCCTAGCGGGAGGCTACAATGAGCAGTTCTTC. As protein: CAIGLAGGYNEQFF.

This clone showed up just once. V is TRBV2 and J is TRBJ1-2, with D perhaps TRBD1 (6 bases). Trimming took 6 bases from V and 5 from J, leaving 16 bases between them. CDR3 length: 14 residues. Per the germline V gene, CDR1 is SNHLY and CDR2 is FYNNEI. CDR3 sequence reads: CASRSPGATYGYTF. As DNA, the CDR3 is TGTGCCAGCAGGTCACCAGGGGCTACGTATGGCTACACCTTC.

This clone was detected a few times. This chain connects TRBV2 to TRBJ2-1, with D tentatively TRBD2 (6 bases). Trimming took 8 bases from V and 7 from J, leaving 18 bases between them. Per germline, CDR1 SNHLY and CDR2 FYNNEI. The CDR3 consists of 14 residues. For the CDR3, the DNA is TGTGCCAGCGTATTTGGGGGGAGTGGGAATGAGCAGTTCTTC. Translation gives CASVFGGSGNEQFF.

The chain is built from TRBV29-1 and TRBJ2-7; no firm D call. There are 13 residues in the CDR3. V lost 5 bases and J 0 bases, leaving 11 bases between the germline ends. Germline-derived CDR1 and CDR2 are SQVTM and ANQGSEA. The CDR3 bases are TGCAGCGTTTATAGTGGCAGCTCCTACGAGCAGTACTTC. Translation gives CSVYSGSSYEQYF.

The CDR3 region is CASSLEGRSYGYTF. For the CDR3, the DNA is TGTGCCAGCAGCTTGGAAGGACGGTCCTATGGCTACACCTTC. The chain recombines TRBV7-9 with TRBJ1-2; D call uncertain. V shed 3 bases and J shed 4 bases, with 12 bases lying between them. CDR3 length equals 14 residues. Looked up from germline, CDR1 is SEHNR and CDR2 is FQNEAQ (reference sequence).

The chain links TRBV6-5 to TRBJ2-7; TRBD2 might be the D (5 bases). Trimming took off 7 bases at V and 0 bases at J, with 13 bases between the two ends. Per germline, CDR1 MNHEY and CDR2 SVGAGI. The CDR3 sequence is 14 residues long. The CDR3 region is CASTSLGSSYEQYF. The CDR3 DNA reads as TGTGCCAGCACCTCACTAGGGAGCTCCTACGAGCAGTACTTC.

The V call is TRBV4-3, the J call TRBJ2-1; no firm D call. Trimming pared 1 base from V and 2 bases from J, leaving 18 bases between. The CDR3 has 18 amino acids. Germline CDR1 LGHNA, CDR2 YSLEER. In nucleotides, the CDR3 is TGCGCCAGCAGCCAAGTTGTAGTGCGGCGGAATACCTACAATGAGCAGTTCTTC. This sequence encodes CASSQVVVRRNTYNEQFF.

The gene calls are TRBV2 and TRBJ1-2; D remains unclear. The V end was cut by 4 bases, the J end by 8 bases, with 8 bases between. The CDR3 sequence is 11 residues long. CDR1 is SNHLY, CDR2 FYNNEI, per germline. CDR3 nucleotide sequence: TGTGCCAGCAGTGTAGCTGGCGGCTACACCTTC. Encoded protein: CASSVAGGYTF.

This clone was recorded a few times. The chain couples TRBV19 to TRBJ1-5, with 7 bases identical to TRBD1. Germline V gene sequence: CDR1 LNHDA, CDR2 SQIVND (reference sequence). V gave up 5 bases and J gave up 4 bases; unmatched junction bases: 8. The CDR3 runs 15 residues. The CDR3 nucleotides are TGTGCCAGTAGTCGGGGGACAGTCAATAATCAGCCCCAGCATTTT. It codes for CASSRGTVNNQPQHF. Filled out from reference TRBV19 and TRBJ1-5, the complete variable domain reads DGGITQSPKYLFRKEGQNVTLSCEQNLNHDAMYWYRQDPGQGLRLIYYSQIVNDFQKGDIAEGYSVSREKKESFPLTVTSAQKNPTAFYLCASSRGTVNNQPQHFGDGTRLSIL.

The chain is built from TRBV2 and TRBJ1-1; TRBD1 might be the D (5 bases). This CDR3 has 14 residues. The V and J ends lost 4 bases and 5 bases respectively, with 14 bases between them. CDR1 and CDR2 from the germline V gene are SNHLY and FYNNEI. The CDR3 region has the DNA TGTGCCAGCAGTGTTTCGGGGGTTTGGACTGAAGCTTTCTTT. Protein sequence: CASSVSGVWTEAFF.

The chain uses TRBV5-5 and TRBJ1-4, with unresolved D. Trimming took 2 bases from V and 7 from J, leaving 12 bases between them. The CDR3 runs to 14 residues. Germline CDR1 and CDR2: SGHKS and YYEKEE (reference sequence). The CDR3 here is CASSFYSAGEKLFF. The DNA for the CDR3 is TGTGCCAGCAGCTTCTACAGTGCGGGTGAAAAACTGTTTTTT.

The table lists this clone with a count of one. V is TRBV7-6 and J is TRBJ2-7, with D tentatively TRBD2 (6 bases). The V end lost 5 bases, the J end lost 6 bases, and 11 bases lay between the germline ends. Germline-derived CDR1 and CDR2 are SGHVS and FNYEAQ. The CDR3 spans 12 residues. The chain's CDR3 is CASSPGTREQYF. CDR3 coding DNA: TGTGCCAGCAGCCCTGGGACTCGCGAGCAGTACTTC.

The V call is TRBV28, the J call TRBJ1-2; 7 bases match TRBD1. V lost 5 bases and J lost 4; bases outside the gene matches: 10. The CDR3 consists of 15 residues. Germline V lookup: CDR1 MDHEN, CDR2 SYDVKM. CDR3 sequence reads: CASSPPDTGAYGYTF. The CDR3 DNA sequence: TGTGCCAGCAGTCCGCCGGACACAGGGGCCTATGGCTACACCTTC.

This chain connects TRBV19 to TRBJ2-1; possibly TRBD2 for D (6 bases). Germline CDR1 and CDR2: LNHDA and SQIVND (reference sequence). Trimming removed 5 bases at V and 6 bases at J, with 17 bases between. The CDR3 is 15 residues long. CDR3 amino acids: CASSSRRAGSNEQFF. The CDR3 nucleotides read TGTGCCAGTAGTTCACGAAGAGCGGGTTCCAATGAGCAGTTCTTC. Variable domain in full (rest from reference TRBV19 and TRBJ2-1): DGGITQSPKYLFRKEGQNVTLSCEQNLNHDAMYWYRQDPGQGLRLIYYSQIVNDFQKGDIAEGYSVSREKKESFPLTVTSAQKNPTAFYLCASSSRRAGSNEQFFGPGTRLTVL.

A single count supports this clone. This chain joins TRBV19 and TRBJ2-1; D gene ambiguous. Germline CDR1 reads LNHDA; CDR2 reads SQIVND (reference sequence). CDR3 length equals 15 residues. V shed 3 bases and J shed 0 bases, with 9 bases lying between them. CDR3 protein: CASSISSLSYNEQFF. Here the CDR3 DNA reads TGTGCCAGTAGTATTAGTTCCCTCTCCTACAATGAGCAGTTCTTC.

This clone was seen only once. The chain uses TRBV28 and TRBJ2-7, with D perhaps TRBD1 or TRBD2 (6 bases each). Germline CDR1 reads MDHEN; CDR2 reads SYDVKM. Trimming took 1 base from V and 4 from J, leaving 17 bases between them. The CDR3 length is 16 residues. The CDR3 DNA reads TGTGCCAGCAGTTTATTCCCCCGGAGGGGGGCTTACGAGCAGTACTTC. This gives the protein CASSLFPRRGAYEQYF.

This clone was picked up one time. V is TRBV5-1 and J is TRBJ2-7; D ambiguous. Germline lookup yields CDR1 SGHRS and CDR2 YFSETQ. The V and J ends lost 0 bases and 2 bases respectively, with 9 bases between them. CDR3 length: 14 amino acids. The CDR3 spells CASSLADTAYEQYF. Written as DNA, the CDR3 is TGCGCCAGCAGCTTGGCCGACACTGCCTACGAGCAGTACTTC.